The clone carrying this TCR beta chain has at least ten counts. The data derive from a study of T-cell reconstitution after alpha-beta-depleted transplantation in children. Preparation of the TCRbeta library was carried out with unique molecular identifiers. TCRdb reanalysed the PCR reads using MiXCR and keeps one entry per CDR3 protein. Found here are roughly 100,000 distinct CDR3 sequences, roughly 7.7% of them singletons; the top ten hold 5.5% to 8.5%. This clonotype originated in a human donor who donated a stem cell graft to a child with congenital amegakaryocytic thrombocytopenia. The sample here was PBMCs from the stem cell graft donor, taken from the stem cell graft.

The CDR3 DNA reads TGTGCCAGCAGCTTAGACAGGGGGACGTCTGATGGCTACACCTTC. Translating it yields CASSLDRGTSDGYTF. The chain couples TRBV7-2 to TRBJ1-2; 8 bases line up with TRBD1. Per germline, CDR1 SGHTA and CDR2 FQGNSA. This CDR3 spans 15 amino acids. The J segment lost 6 bases and the V segment lost 1 base, leaving 7 bases of the junction unmatched. Supplemented by reference TRBV7-2 and TRBJ1-2, the full variable domain reads GAGVSQSPSNKVTEKGKDVELRCDPISGHTALYWYRQSLGQGLEFLIYFQGNSAPDKSGLPSDRFSAERTGGSVSTLTIQRTQQEDSAVYLCASSLDRGTSDGYTFGSGTRLTVV.